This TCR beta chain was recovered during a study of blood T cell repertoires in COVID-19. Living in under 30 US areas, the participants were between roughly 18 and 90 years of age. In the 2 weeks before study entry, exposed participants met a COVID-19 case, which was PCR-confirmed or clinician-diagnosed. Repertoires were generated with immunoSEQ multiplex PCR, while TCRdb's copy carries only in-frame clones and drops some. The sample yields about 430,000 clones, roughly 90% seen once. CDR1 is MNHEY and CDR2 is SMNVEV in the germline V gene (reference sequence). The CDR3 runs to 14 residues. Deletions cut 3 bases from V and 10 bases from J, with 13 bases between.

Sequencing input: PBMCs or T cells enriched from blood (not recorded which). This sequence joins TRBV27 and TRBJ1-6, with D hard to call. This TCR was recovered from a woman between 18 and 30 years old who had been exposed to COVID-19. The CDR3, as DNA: TGTGCCAGCAGTTTGTGGCTAGGTCAATCACCCCTCCACTTT. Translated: CASSLWLGQSPLHF.